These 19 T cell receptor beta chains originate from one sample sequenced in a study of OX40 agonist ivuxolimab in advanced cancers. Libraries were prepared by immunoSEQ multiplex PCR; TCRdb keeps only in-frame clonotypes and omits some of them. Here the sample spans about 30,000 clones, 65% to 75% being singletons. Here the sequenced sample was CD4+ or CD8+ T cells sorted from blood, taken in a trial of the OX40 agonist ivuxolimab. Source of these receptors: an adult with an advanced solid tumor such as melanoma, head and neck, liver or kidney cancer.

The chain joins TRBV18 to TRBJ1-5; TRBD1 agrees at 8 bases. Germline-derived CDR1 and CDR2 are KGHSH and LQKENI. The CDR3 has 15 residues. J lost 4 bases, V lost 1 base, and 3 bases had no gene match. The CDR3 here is CASSPQGQGNQPQHF. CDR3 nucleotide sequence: TGTGCCAGCTCACCACAAGGACAGGGAAATCAGCCCCAGCATTTT. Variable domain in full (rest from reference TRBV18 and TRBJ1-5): NAGVMQNPRHLVRRRGQEARLRCSPMKGHSHVYWYRQLPEEGLKFMVYLQKENIIDESGMPKERFSAEFPKEGPSILRIQQVVRGDSAAYFCASSPQGQGNQPQHFGDGTRLSIL.

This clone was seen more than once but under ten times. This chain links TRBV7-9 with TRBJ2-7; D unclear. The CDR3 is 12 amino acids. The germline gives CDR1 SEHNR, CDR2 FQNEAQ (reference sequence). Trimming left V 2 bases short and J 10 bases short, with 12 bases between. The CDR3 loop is CASSLISSTQYF. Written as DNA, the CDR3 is TGTGCCAGCAGCTTAATCTCGAGTACCCAGTACTTC.

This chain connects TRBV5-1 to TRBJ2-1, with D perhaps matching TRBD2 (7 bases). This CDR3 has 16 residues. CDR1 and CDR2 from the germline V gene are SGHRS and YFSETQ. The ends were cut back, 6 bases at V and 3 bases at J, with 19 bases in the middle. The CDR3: CASKFRGGIDYNEQFF. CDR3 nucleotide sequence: TGCGCCAGCAAATTTAGGGGGGGTATTGACTACAATGAGCAGTTCTTC.

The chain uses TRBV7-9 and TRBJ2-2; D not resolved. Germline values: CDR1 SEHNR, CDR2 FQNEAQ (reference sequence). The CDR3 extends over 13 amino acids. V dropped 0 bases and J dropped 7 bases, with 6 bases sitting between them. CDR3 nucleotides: TGTGCCAGCAGCTTAGCGGTGGGCGGGGAGCTGTTTTTT. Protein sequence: CASSLAVGGELFF.

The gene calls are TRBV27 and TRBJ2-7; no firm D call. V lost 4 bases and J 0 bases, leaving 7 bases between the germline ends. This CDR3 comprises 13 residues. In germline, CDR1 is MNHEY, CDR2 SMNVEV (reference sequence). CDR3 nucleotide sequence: TGTGCCAGCAGTTACGGCGTCTCCTACGAGCAGTACTTC. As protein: CASSYGVSYEQYF.

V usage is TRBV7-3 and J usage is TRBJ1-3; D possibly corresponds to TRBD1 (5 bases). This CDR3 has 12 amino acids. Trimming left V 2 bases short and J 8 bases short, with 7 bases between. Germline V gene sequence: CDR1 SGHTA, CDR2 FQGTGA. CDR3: CASSLQGHTIYF. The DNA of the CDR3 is TGTGCCAGCAGCTTACAGGGTCACACCATATATTTT.

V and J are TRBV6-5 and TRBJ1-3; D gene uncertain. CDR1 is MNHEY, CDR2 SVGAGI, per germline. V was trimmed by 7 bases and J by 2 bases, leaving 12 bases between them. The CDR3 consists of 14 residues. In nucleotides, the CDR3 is TGTGCCAGCACTAGCCCTCAGCCTGGAAACACCATATATTTT. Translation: CASTSPQPGNTIYF.

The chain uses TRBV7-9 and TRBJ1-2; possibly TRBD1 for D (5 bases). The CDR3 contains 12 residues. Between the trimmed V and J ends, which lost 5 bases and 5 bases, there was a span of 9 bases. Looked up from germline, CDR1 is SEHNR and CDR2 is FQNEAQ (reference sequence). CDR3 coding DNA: TGTGCCAGCAGCCCGGCAGGGTATGGCTACACCTTC. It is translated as CASSPAGYGYTF.

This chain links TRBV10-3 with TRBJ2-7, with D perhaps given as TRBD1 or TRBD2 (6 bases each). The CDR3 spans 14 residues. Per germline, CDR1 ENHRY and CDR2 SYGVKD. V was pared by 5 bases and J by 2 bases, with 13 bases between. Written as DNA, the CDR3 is TGTGCCATCAGTAGGGGGGACAACCCCTACGAGCAGTACTTC. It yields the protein CAISRGDNPYEQYF.

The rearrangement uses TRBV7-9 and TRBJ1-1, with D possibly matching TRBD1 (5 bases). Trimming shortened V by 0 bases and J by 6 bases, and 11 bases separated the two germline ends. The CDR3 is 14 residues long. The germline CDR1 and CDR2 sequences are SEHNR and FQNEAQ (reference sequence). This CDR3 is CASSLAYQGSEAFF. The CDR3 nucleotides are TGTGCCAGCAGCTTAGCGTACCAGGGATCTGAAGCTTTCTTT.

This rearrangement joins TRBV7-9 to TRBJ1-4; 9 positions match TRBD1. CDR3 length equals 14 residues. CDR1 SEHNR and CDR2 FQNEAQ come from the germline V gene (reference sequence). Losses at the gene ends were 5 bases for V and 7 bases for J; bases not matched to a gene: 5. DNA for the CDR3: TGTGCCAGCAGCCTCCCGGACAGGGGTGAAAAACTGTTTTTT. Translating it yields CASSLPDRGEKLFF.

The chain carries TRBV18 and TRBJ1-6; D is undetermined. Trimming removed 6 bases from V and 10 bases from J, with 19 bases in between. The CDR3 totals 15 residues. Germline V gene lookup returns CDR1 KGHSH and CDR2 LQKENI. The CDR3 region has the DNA TGTGCCAGCTCGACCGACGGCGACGTCTCATCACCCCTCCACTTT. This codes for CASSTDGDVSSPLHF.

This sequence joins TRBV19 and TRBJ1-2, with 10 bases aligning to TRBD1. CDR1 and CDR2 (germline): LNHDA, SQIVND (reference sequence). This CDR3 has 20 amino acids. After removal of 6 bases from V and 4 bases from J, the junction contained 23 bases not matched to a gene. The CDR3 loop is CASRDFGTGVPSGRGYGYTF. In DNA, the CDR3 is TGTGCCAGTAGGGATTTTGGGACAGGGGTTCCTTCCGGAAGAGGCTATGGCTACACCTTC.

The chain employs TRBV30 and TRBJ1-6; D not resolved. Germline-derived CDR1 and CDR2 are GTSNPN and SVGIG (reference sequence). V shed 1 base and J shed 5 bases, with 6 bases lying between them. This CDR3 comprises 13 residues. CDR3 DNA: TGTGCCTGGAGTGGGCGAAATAATTCACCCCTCCACTTT. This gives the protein CAWSGRNNSPLHF.

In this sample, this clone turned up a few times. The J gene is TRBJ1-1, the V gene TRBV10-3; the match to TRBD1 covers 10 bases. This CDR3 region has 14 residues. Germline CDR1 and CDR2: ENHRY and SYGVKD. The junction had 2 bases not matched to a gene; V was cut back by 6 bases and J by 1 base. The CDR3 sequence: CAISRTGGNTEAFF. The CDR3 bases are TGTGCCATCAGCCGGACAGGGGGGAACACTGAAGCTTTCTTT.

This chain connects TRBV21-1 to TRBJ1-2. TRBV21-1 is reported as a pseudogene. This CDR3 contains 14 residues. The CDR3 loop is CATTANGEAYGYTF. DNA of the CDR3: TGTGCCACCACGGCTAATGGGGAGGCCTATGGCTACACCTTC.

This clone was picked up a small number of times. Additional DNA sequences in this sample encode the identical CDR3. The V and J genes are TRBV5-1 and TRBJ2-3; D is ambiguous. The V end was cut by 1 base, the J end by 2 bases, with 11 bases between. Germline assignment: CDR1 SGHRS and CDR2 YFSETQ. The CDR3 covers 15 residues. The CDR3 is CASSLKVQDTDTQYF. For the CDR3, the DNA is TGCGCCAGCAGCTTGAAGGTCCAAGACACAGATACGCAGTATTTT.

CDR3 in amino acids: CASSYGTGSDGQYF. The CDR3, as DNA: TGTGCCAGCAGTTACGGGACAGGGAGTGATGGGCAGTACTTC. This chain links TRBV6-5 with TRBJ2-7; 9 bases agree with TRBD1. Germline V gene sequence: CDR1 MNHEY, CDR2 SVGAGI. The CDR3 runs to 14 residues. The junction had 8 bases not matched to a gene; V was cut back by 2 bases and J by 9 bases.

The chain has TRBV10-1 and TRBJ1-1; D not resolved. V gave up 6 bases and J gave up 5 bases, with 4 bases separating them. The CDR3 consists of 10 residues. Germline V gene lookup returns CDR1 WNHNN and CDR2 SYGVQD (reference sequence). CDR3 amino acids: CASSRTEAFF. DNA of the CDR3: TGCGCCAGCAGCAGGACTGAAGCTTTCTTT.